The T cell receptor beta chain described here comes from a study of molecular identifiers for immune sequencing clone quantification. The CDR3 has 17 amino acids. Looked up from germline, CDR1 is MNHEY and CDR2 is SVGEGT. The germline V and J ends were trimmed by 2 bases and 1 base, with 12 bases remaining between them. TCR libraries were built in bulk with a published protocol and specific TCR primers. TCRdb passed the PCR reads through MiXCR, listing each CDR3 protein once. The top ten hold about 0.81% of the sample, which has about 320,000 distinct CDR3 sequences, 20% to 25% seen once. The TCR comes from a human donor in good health. Some libraries in this study had Jurkat cell RNA spiked in. The sequenced material came from naive CD8+ T cells from blood, with Jurkat cell RNA spiked in. The subset denotes: FACS-sorted CD8+CD4-CCR7+CD45RA+ naive T cells. V is TRBV6-2 or TRBV6-3 and J is TRBJ2-6; D possibly corresponds to TRBD1 (5 bases). The CDR3 DNA reads TGTGCCAGCAGTTACCTCCCTCGGACATCTGGGGCCAACGTCCTGACTTTC. Protein sequence: CASSYLPRTSGANVLTF.